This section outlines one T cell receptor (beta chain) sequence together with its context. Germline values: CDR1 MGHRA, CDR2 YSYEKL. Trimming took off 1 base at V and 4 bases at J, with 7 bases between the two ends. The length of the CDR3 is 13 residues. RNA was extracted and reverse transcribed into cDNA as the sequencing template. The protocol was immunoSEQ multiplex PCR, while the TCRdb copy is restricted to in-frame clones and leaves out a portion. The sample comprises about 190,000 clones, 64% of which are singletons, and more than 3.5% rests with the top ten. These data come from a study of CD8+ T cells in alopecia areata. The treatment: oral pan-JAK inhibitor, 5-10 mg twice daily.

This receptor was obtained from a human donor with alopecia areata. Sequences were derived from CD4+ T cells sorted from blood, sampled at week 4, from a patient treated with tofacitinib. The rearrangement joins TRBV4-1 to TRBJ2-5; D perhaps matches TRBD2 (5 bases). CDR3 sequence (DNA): TGCGCCAGCAGCCAAGTGGGGAGAGAGACCCAGTACTTC. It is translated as CASSQVGRETQYF.